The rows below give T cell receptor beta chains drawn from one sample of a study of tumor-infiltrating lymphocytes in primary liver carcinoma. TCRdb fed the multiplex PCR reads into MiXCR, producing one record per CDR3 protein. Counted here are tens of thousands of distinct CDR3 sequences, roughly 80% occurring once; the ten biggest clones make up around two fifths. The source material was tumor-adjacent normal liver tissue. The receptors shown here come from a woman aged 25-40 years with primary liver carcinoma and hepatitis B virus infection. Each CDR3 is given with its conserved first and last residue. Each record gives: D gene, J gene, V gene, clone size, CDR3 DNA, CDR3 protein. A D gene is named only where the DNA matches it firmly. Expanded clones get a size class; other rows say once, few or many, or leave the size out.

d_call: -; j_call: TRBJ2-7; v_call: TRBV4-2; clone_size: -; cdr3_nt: TGTGCCAGCAACCAGTACGTGGCGTACGAGCAGTACTTC; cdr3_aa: CASNQYVAYEQYF
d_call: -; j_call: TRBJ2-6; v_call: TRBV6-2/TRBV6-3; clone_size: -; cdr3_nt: TGTGCCGGCAGTTACATCCTAACTGGGGCCAACGTCCTGACTTTC; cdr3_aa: CAGSYILTGANVLTF
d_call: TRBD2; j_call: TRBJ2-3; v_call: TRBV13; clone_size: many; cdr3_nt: TGTGCCGCCGAAATGACTAGCAGACGATGGGCAGATACGCAGTATTTT; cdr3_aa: CAAEMTSRRWADTQYF
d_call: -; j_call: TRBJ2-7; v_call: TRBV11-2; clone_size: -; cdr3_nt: TGTGCCATCAGTCCAACTAGTGAGCAGTACTTC; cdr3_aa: CAISPTSEQYF
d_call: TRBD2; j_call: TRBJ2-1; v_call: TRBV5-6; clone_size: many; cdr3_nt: TGTGCCAGCAGCTTGGCACCGGGACTAGCAGGTAATGAGCAGTTCTTC; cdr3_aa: CASSLAPGLAGNEQFF
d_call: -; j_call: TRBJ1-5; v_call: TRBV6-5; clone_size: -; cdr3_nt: TGTGCCAGCAGTTATTCGACGGAGGGTCGGCCCCATCATTTT; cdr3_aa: CASSYSTEGRPHHF
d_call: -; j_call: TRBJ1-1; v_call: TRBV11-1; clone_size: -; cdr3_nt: TGTGCAAGCAGCCAGACTAACTCATTTGAAGCTTTCTTT; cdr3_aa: CASSQTNSFEAFF
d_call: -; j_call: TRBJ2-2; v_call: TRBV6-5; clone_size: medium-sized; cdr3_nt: TGTGCCAGCAGTCCCGAGTACCGTTCGGCCGGGGAGCTGTTTTTT; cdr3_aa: CASSPEYRSAGELFF
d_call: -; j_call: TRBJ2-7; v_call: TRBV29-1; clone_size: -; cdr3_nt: TGCAGCGTCGTCGGTGGCGCACGTTCCTACGAGCAGTACTTC; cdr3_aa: CSVVGGARSYEQYF
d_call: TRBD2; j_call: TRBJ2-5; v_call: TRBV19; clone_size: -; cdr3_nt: TGTGCCAGTAGTATGAGGAGCGGGAGAGGTGACACCCAGTACTTC; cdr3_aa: CASSMRSGRGDTQYF
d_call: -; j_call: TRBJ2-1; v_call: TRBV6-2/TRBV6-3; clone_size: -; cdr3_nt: TGTGCCAGCGGCCGAACCGGGAATGAGCAGTTCTTT; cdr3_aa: CASGRTGNEQFF
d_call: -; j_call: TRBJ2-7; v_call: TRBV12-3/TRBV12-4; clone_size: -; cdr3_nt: TGTGCCAGCAGTTTATATCTGCTAGGGGAGCAGTACTTC; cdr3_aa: CASSLYLLGEQYF
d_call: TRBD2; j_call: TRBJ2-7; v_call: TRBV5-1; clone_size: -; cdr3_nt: TGCGCCAGGAGCTCGGGACTAGCGGTCTACGAGCAATACTTC; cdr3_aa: CARSSGLAVYEQYF
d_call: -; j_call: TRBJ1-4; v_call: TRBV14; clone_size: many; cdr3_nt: TGTGCCAGCAGCGAAAGGACCGGGACCGGGAATGAAAAACTGTTTTTT; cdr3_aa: CASSERTGTGNEKLFF
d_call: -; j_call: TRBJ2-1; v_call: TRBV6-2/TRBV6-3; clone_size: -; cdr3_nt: TGTGCCAGCGGCCTAGCTGGACAGTTCTACAACGAGCAGTTCTTC; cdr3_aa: CASGLAGQFYNEQFF
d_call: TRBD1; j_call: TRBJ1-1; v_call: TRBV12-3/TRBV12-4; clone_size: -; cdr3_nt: TGTGCCAGCAGCCCAGTCCCGGGACAGGGGACGGACACTGAAGCTTACTTT; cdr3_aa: CASSPVPGQGTDTEAYF
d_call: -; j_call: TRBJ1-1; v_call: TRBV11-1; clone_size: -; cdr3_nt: TGTGCCATCAGCCGGACCGACTCATCTGAAGCTTTCTTT; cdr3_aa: CAISRTDSSEAFF
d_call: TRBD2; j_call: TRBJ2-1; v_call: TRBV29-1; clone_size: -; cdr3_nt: TGCGGCGTTGACGGTTTAGCGGGGGGGTACAATGAGCAGTTCTTC; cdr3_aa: CGVDGLAGGYNEQFF
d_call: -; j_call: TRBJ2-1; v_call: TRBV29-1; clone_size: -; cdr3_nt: TGCAGCGTTTCTATCGGGATGTACAATGAGCAGTTTTTC; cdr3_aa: CSVSIGMYNEQFF
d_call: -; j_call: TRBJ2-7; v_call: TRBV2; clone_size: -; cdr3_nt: TGTGCCGACACCACAATTTACGAGCAGTACTTC; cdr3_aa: CADTTIYEQYF
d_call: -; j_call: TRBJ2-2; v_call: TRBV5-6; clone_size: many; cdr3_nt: TGTGCCAGCAGCTTGAGTAGCTACACCGGGGAGCTGTTTTTT; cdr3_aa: CASSLSSYTGELFF
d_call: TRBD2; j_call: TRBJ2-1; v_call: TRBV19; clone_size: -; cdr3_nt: TGTCCCAGTAACGTCCCTAGCGGGGGAAACAATGAGCAGTTCTTC; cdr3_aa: CPSNVPSGGNNEQFF
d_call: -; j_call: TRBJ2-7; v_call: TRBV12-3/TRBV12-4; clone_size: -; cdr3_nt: -; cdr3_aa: CASSLVASGSPLSF
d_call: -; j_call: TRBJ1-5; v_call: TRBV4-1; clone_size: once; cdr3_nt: TGCACAAGCAGCCAAGAGTATGAGGGGGTTGGCAATCAGTCCCAGCATTTT; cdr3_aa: CTSSQEYEGVGNQSQHF
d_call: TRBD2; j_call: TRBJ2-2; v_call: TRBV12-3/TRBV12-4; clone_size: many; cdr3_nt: TGTGCCAGCAGTTTCACCGGGACTACGAACACCGGGGAGCTGTTTTTT; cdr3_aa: CASSFTGTTNTGELFF
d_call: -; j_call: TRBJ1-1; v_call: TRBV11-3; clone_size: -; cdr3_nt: TGTGCCAGTAGTCAGACAAGGTCTGAAGCTTCCTTT; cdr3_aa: CASSQTRSEASF
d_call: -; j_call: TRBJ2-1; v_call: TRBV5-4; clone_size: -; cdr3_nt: TGTGACAGCAGTCTGCGGCGCATGAGCTCCTACAATGAGCAGTTCTTC; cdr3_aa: CDSSLRRMSSYNEQFF
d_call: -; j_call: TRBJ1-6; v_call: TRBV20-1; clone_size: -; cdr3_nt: TGCAGTGCTAGAGTTTCTCGGGGGAATTCACCCATCCACTTT; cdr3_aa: CSARVSRGNSPIHF
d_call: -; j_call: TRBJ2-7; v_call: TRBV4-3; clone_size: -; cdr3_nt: TGCGCCAGCAGCCAAGATGCCGTGACCTACGAGCAGTACTTC; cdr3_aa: CASSQDAVTYEQYF
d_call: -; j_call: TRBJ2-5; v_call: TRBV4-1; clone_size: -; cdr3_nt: TGCGCCATCAGTCAAGCGCCTTTAGAGACCCAGTACTTC; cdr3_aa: CAISQAPLETQYF
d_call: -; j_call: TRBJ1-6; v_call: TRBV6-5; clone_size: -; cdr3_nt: TGTGCAAGCAGTACTAACGGAGGCTCCTATAATTCACCCCTCCACTTT; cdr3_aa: CASSTNGGSYNSPLHF
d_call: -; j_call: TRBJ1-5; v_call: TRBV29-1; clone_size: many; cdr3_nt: TGCAGCGTTGTTACGGCCTCCAATCAGCCCCAGCATTTT; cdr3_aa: CSVVTASNQPQHF
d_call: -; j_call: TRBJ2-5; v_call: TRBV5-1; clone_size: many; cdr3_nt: TGCGCCAGCAGCTTGGCCCTCCAGCCAGGAGAGACCCAGTACTTC; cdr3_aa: CASSLALQPGETQYF
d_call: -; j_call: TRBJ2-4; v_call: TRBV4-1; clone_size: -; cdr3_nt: TGCGCCAGCAGTCCAGAGATAAATAGGGACACGAGCAAGCGGTACTTC; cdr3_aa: CASSPEINRDTSKRYF
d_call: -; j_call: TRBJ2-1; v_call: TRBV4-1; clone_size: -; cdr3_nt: TGCGCCGGCAGCCGGGACTTTTACAATGAGCAGTTCTTC; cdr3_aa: CAGSRDFYNEQFF
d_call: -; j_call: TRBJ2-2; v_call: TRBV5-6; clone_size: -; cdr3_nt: TGTACCAACAGCTTGGCACCCAGAGTCACCGAGGAGCTGTTCTTT; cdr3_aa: CTNSLAPRVTEELFF
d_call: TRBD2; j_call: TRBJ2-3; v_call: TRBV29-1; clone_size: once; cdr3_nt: TGCGCCACATACGGCGGGACTAGCGGCACAGATACGCAGTATTTT; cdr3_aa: CATYGGTSGTDTQYF
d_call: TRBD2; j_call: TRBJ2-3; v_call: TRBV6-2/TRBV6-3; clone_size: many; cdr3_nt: TGTGCCAGCAGCTCAGCTAGCGGGGACACAGATACGCAGTATTTT; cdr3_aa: CASSSASGDTDTQYF
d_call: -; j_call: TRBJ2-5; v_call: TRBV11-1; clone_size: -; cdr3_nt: TGTACCAGCAGCTTACCCAGGGCCCCGCGGAAGAGGGATGAGGCCCAGTATTTC; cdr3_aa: CTSSLPRAPRKRDEAQYF
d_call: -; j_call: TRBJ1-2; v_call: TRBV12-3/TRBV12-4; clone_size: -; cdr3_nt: TGTGCCAGCAGTTTAGGTCTCTCCCATGACTATGAGTACACCTTC; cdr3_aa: CASSLGLSHDYEYTF
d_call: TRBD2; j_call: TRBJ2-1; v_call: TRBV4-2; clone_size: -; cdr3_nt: TGTGCCAGCAGCCACAATGTTGCGGGAGGGTCCAGAGGTGAGCAGTTCTTC; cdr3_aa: CASSHNVAGGSRGEQFF
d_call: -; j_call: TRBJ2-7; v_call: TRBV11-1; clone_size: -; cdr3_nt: TGTGCCAGCAGCTTAGCGACTGTCTCCTACGAGCATTACTTC; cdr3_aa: CASSLATVSYEHYF
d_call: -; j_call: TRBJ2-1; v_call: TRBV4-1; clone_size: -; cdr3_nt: TGCGCCAGCAGCCTAATGAACGAGAGCAATGAGCAGTTCTTC; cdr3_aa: CASSLMNESNEQFF
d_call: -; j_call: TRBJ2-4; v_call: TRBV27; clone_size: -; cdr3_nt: TGTGCCAGCAGTCCAACTCCCGACATGGGAAATGATGTCATTCAGTATTTC; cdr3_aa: CASSPTPDMGNDVIQYF
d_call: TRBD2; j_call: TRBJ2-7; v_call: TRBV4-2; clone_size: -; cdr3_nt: TGTGCCAGCAACCAAAATCGGACGGGAGGGCCGGAGGAGCAGTACTTC; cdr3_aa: CASNQNRTGGPEEQYF
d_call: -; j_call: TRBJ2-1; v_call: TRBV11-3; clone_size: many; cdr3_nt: TGTGCCAGCAGCCCAGGACTGCCCGCCGGGTTC; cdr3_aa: CASSPGLPAGF
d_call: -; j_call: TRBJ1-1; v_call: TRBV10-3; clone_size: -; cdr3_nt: TGTGCCATCAGTGAGTCGAGCTATGACACTGAAGCTTTCTTC; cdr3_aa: CAISESSYDTEAFF
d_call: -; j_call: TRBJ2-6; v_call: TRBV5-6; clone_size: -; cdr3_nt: TGTGCCAGCAGTCAGGACAGCATCTTCTCCGGGGCCAACGTCCTGACTTTC; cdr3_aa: CASSQDSIFSGANVLTF
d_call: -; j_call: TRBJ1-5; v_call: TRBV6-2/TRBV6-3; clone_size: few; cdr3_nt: TGTGCCAGCAGTTACTCGCGTTATCAGCCCCAGCATTTT; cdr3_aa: CASSYSRYQPQHF
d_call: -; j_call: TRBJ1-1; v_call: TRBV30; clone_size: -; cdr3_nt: TGTGCCTGGAGTCACCAGAACATTGAAGCTTTCTTT; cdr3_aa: CAWSHQNIEAFF
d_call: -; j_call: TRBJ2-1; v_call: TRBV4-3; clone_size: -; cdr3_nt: TGCATCAGCAGCCACGCAGAGTTGGTCAATGAGCAGTTCTTC; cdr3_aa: CISSHAELVNEQFF
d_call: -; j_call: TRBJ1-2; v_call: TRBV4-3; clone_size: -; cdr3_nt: TGCGCCAACAGCGCTGAGTTGGAGATCTATGACTTCACCTTC; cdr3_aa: CANSAELEIYDFTF
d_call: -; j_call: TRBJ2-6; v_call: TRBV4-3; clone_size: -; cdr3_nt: TGCGCCAGCAGCTCGAAGTTAAGGGCCGGTGTGGCCAACGTCCTGATTTTC; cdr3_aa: CASSSKLRAGVANVLIF
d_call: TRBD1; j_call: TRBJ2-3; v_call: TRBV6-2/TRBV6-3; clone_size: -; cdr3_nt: TGTGGCAGCAGTTACTCGACTGACCGGGACAGGAGACGTACAGATACGCAGTATTTT; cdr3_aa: CGSSYSTDRDRRRTDTQYF
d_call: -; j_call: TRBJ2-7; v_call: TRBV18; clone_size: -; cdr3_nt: TGTGCCAGCTCACCTATTGGGGACGAGCAGTACTTC; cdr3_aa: CASSPIGDEQYF